This section outlines one T cell receptor beta chain sequence together with its context. The data were obtained in a study of cytomegalovirus exposure and HLA in healthy donors. The PCR had 60 Vbeta and 13 Jbeta primers. Some clones are missing from TCRdb's copy, which holds only in-frame ones; the method was immunoSEQ multiplex PCR. This sample carries under 250,000 clones, approximately 82% of them seen once, and the ten largest clones take approximately 0.63%. V lost 7 bases and J lost 2; bases outside the gene matches: 11. Per the germline V gene, CDR1 is LNHDA and CDR2 is SQIVND (reference sequence). The CDR3 spans 16 residues.

J is TRBJ2-1 and V is TRBV19; 7 nucleotides align to TRBD2. The sequenced sample consisted of PBMCs. The clonotype originates from a man aged 18-30 years in good health and CMV-seronegative. The CDR3 DNA reads as TGTGCCAGTACCTATGTAGCAGGGACTACCTACAATGAGCAGTTCTTC. Amino acids: CASTYVAGTTYNEQFF.